This T cell receptor beta chain was identified during a study of control samples from healthy donors and cancer patients. Produced via immunoSEQ multiplex PCR; TCRdb's table is partial and in-frame only. The table includes fewer than 15,000 clones, roughly 80% detected once. Sequenced: formalin-fixed, paraffin-embedded tissue. This receptor was obtained from a female donor with lung cancer.

The CDR3 bases are TGTGCCAGCTCACCACCGTCGGTAAGACAGGCCGAGCAGTACTTC. It codes for CASSPPSVRQAEQYF. The rearrangement uses TRBV18 and TRBJ2-7; D may be TRBD1 (6 bases). Between the trimmed V and J ends, which lost 0 bases and 6 bases, there was a span of 15 bases. The CDR3 runs 15 residues. The germline V gene has CDR1 KGHSH and CDR2 LQKENI.